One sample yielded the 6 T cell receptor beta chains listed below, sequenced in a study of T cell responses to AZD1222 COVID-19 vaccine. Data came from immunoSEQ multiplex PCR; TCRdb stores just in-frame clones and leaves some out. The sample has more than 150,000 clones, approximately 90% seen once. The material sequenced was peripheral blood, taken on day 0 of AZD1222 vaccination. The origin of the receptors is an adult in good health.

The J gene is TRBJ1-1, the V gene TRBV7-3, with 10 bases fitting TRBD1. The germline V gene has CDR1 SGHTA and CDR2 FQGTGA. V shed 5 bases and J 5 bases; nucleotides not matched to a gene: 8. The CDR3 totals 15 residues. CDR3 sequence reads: CASSATGGVRTEAFF. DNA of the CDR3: TGTGCCAGCAGCGCGACAGGGGGCGTTAGGACTGAAGCTTTCTTT.

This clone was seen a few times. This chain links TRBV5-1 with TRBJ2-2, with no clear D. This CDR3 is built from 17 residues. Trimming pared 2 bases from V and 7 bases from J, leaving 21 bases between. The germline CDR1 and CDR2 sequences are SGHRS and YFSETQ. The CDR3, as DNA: TGCGCCAGCAGCTTAACGCCACTCGACACGTCTTTCGGGGAGCTGTTTTTT. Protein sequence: CASSLTPLDTSFGELFF. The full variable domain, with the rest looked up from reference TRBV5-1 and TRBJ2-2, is KAGVTQTPRYLIKTRGQQVTLSCSPISGHRSVSWYQQTPGQGLQFLFEYFSETQRNKGNFPGRFSGRQFSNSRSEMNVSTLELGDSALYLCASSLTPLDTSFGELFFGEGSRLTVL.

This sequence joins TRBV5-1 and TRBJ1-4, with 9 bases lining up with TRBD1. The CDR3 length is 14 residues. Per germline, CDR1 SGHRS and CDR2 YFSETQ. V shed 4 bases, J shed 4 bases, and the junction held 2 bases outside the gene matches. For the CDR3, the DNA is TGCGCCAGCAGCAGGGGACAGGGTAATGAAAAACTGTTTTTT. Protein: CASSRGQGNEKLFF.

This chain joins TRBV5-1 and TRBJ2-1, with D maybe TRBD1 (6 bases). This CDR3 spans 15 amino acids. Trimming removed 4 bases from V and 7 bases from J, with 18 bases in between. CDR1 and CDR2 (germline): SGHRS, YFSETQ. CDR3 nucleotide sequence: TGCGCCAGCAGCCCCAGCAGTGGACAGAGGAATGAGCAGTTCTTC. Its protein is CASSPSSGQRNEQFF.

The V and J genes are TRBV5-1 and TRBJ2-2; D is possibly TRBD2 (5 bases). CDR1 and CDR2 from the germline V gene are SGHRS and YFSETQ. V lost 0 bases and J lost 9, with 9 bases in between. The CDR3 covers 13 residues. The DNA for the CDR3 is TGCGCCAGCAGCTTGGCGGGATTCCGGGAGCTGTTTTTT. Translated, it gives CASSLAGFRELFF.

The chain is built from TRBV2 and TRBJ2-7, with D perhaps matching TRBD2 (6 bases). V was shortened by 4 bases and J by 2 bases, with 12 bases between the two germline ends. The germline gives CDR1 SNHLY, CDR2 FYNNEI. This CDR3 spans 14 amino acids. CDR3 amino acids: CASSVSGLTYEQYF. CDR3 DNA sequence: TGTGCCAGCAGTGTCTCGGGACTTACCTACGAGCAGTACTTC.